The present T cell receptor (beta chain) was sequenced within a study of CD8 T cells in Susac syndrome. Study-level points and caveats: Repertoires of Susac syndrome CD4+ T cells lacked clonal expansion.

Sequencing targeted TCR beta in T cells from blood (CD8+ and CD4+). Each Susac syndrome patient had definite or probable disease by recently defined criteria. Worth noting for this clonotype: The antigen remains unidentified.

The authors reverse transcribed 0.5 to 1 ug RNA with random hexamers. TCR beta CDR3 was amplified by immunoSEQ multiplex PCR. This amplification extended across 54 Vbeta and 13 Jbeta segments. TCRdb reprocessed the immunoSEQ multiplex PCR reads via MiXCR and lists one record per CDR3 protein. The data hold approximately 190,000 distinct CDR3 sequences, with approximately 94% observed a single time. Germline lookup yields CDR1 GTSNPN and CDR2 SVGIG (reference sequence). Trimming stripped 2 bases from V and 6 bases from J, with 8 bases between. The CDR3 is 12 amino acids. The gene calls are TRBV30 and TRBJ1-5; no clear D. This TCR came from a human donor with Susac syndrome. Sequencing was performed on CD4+ T cells from PBMCs. CDR3 sequence (DNA): TGTGCCTGGAGTCTGGGCGGTCAGCCCCAGCATTTT. Its protein is CAWSLGGQPQHF.